What follows are 3 T cell receptor beta chains derived from one specimen sequenced in a study of shared clonotypes between healthy human individuals (dated by TCRdb to the early 2020s). For the CD8 naive samples, CD45RO-negative cells were positively selected for CCR7, yielding a CD45RA+CCR7+ population from which TemRA cells were excluded. The library was prepared using the immunoSEQ multiplex PCR assay. TCRdb obtained this table from immuneACCESS and retained in-frame rearrangements with V and J assigned. These tables miss some clones; where compared with another copy, unresolved V genes account for less than half of the shortfall, and the remainder is unexplained. The sample profile shows around 1,900,000 clones; 90% to 95% of them were found once. About 1.7% of the sample rests with the top ten. What was sequenced was naive CD8+ T cells from PBMCs. The sample's cell subset or site label, decoded: CD45RA+CCR7+. These receptors originate from a man younger than 30 in good health. Some clones in this sample may be carry-over from other donors' samples.

With respect to this clone: The same CDR3 is also encoded by other DNA sequences in this sample. The J gene is TRBJ1-1, the V gene TRBV6-5, with 10 bases lining up with TRBD1. The CDR3 is made up of 14 amino acids. With V trimmed by 2 bases and J by 5 bases, 2 bases remained unmatched. The germline CDR1 and CDR2 sequences are MNHEY and SVGAGI. CDR3 nucleotides: TGTGCCAGCAGTTACAGGACAGGGGGGACTGAAGCTTTCTTT. This translates into CASSYRTGGTEAFF.

The chain recombines TRBV11-2 with TRBJ2-3, with 8 bases that match TRBD2. The CDR3 has 15 amino acids. J gave up 1 base and V 6 bases, and 6 bases lay outside the gene matches. CDR1 is SGHAT, CDR2 FQNNGV, per germline. CDR3 protein: CASRESGSRTDTQYF. The CDR3 coding sequence is TGTGCCAGCAGGGAGAGCGGGAGCCGCACAGATACGCAGTATTTT.

The chain is built from TRBV5-1 and TRBJ1-3, with unresolved D. Germline CDR1 SGHRS, CDR2 YFSETQ. This CDR3 spans 15 amino acids. The germline V and J ends were trimmed by 5 bases and 0 bases, with 12 bases remaining between them. The DNA of the CDR3 is TGCGCCAGCAGTCCAGACCCCTCCTCTGGAAACACCATATATTTT. Its protein product is CASSPDPSSGNTIYF. Using reference TRBV5-1 and TRBJ1-3 for the parts outside the CDR3, the full variable domain is KAGVTQTPRYLIKTRGQQVTLSCSPISGHRSVSWYQQTPGQGLQFLFEYFSETQRNKGNFPGRFSGRQFSNSRSEMNVSTLELGDSALYLCASSPDPSSGNTIYFGEGSWLTVV.